The 20 T cell receptor beta chains below were found in one sample sequenced in a study of OX40 agonist ivuxolimab in advanced cancers. The method was immunoSEQ multiplex PCR; TCRdb's version includes in-frame clones alone and lacks a portion of them. The sample includes 50,000 to 70,000 clones, 70% to 90% seen only once; the top ten take under 3.5%. The source material was CD4+ or CD8+ T cells sorted from blood, sampled in a trial of the OX40 agonist ivuxolimab. The receptors come from an adult with an advanced solid tumor such as melanoma, head and neck, liver or kidney cancer.

The chain has TRBV19 and TRBJ1-3, with 8 bases matching TRBD1. The CDR3 consists of 17 residues. Germline CDR1 and CDR2: LNHDA and SQIVND (reference sequence). The V segment lost 3 bases and the J segment 0 bases; nucleotides outside the gene matches: 7. The DNA for the CDR3 is TGTGCCAGTAGTATGGCGACAGGGGCCTACTCTGGAAACACCATATATTTT. Translating it yields CASSMATGAYSGNTIYF.

The genes are TRBV7-2 and TRBJ2-7, with D maybe TRBD2 (6 bases). Germline CDR1 reads SGHTA; CDR2 reads FQGNSA. The CDR3 has 15 amino acids. V was trimmed by 5 bases and J by 7 bases, leaving 21 bases between them. The chain's CDR3 is CASSPSWGTGGEQYF. The CDR3 DNA follows: TGTGCCAGCAGCCCTAGCTGGGGGACCGGGGGAGAGCAGTACTTC.

The V gene is TRBV6-5, the J gene TRBJ2-7; 9 positions agree with TRBD1. This CDR3 comprises 14 residues. Unmatched junction bases numbered 9, after V lost 7 bases and J lost 5 bases. Germline V gene lookup returns CDR1 MNHEY and CDR2 SVGAGI. CDR3 sequence reads: CASKGGQGTHEQYF. Here the CDR3 DNA reads TGTGCCAGCAAAGGCGGACAGGGGACCCACGAGCAGTACTTC.

The chain is built from TRBV6-1 and TRBJ2-2; 8 positions match TRBD2. Germline values: CDR1 MNHNS, CDR2 SASEGT. J gave up 4 bases and V 8 bases, and 9 bases lay outside the gene matches. CDR3 length equals 15 residues. This chain's CDR3 is CASVRPSGGTGELFF. In DNA form, the CDR3 reads TGTGCCAGCGTCAGGCCCAGCGGGGGCACCGGGGAGCTGTTTTTT.

The chain recombines TRBV11-2 with TRBJ2-7; D may be TRBD2 (6 bases). Trimming removed 1 base from V and 1 base from J, with 8 bases in between. CDR1 and CDR2 from the germline V gene are SGHAT and FQNNGV. This CDR3 is 14 amino acids long. This chain's CDR3 is CASSLAGGSYEQYF. CDR3 DNA: TGTGCCAGCAGCTTAGCTGGAGGGTCCTACGAGCAGTACTTC.

The chain joins TRBV15 to TRBJ2-7, with a tentative D call TRBD1 (5 bases). Germline CDR1 LNHNV, CDR2 YYDKDF (reference sequence). CDR3 length equals 13 residues. V lost 0 bases to trimming and J lost 6 bases, with 9 bases between them. CDR3 nucleotides: TGTGCCACCAGCAGAGACAGGGCTATCGAGCAGTACTTC. Translating it yields CATSRDRAIEQYF.

The rearrangement links TRBV30 to TRBJ1-5; D gene unclear. CDR1 is GTSNPN, CDR2 SVGIG, per germline (reference sequence). The CDR3 length is 13 residues. Deletions cut 2 bases from V and 1 base from J, with 6 bases between. The CDR3 loop reads CAWSKRSNQPQHF. CDR3 in DNA: TGTGCCTGGAGTAAGCGGAGCAATCAGCCCCAGCATTTT.

V gene TRBV7-2 combines with J gene TRBJ1-2, with 12 nucleotides matching TRBD1. V lost 5 bases, J lost 4 bases, and 11 bases stayed unmatched. Germline lookup yields CDR1 SGHTA and CDR2 FQGNSA. The length of the CDR3 is 17 residues. Here the CDR3 reads CASSPGTGGHGFYGYTF. CDR3 nucleotide sequence: TGTGCCAGCAGCCCCGGGACAGGGGGCCACGGTTTCTATGGCTACACCTTC.

The rearrangement uses TRBV2 and TRBJ1-2; TRBD1 is a possible D gene (5 bases). V was trimmed by 6 bases and J by 7 bases, leaving 12 bases between them. The V gene's germline CDR1 is SNHLY and CDR2 FYNNEI. The CDR3 has 12 residues. DNA of the CDR3: TGTGCCAGCAGGAGACAGTCAGGTGGCTACACCTTC. Its translation is CASRRQSGGYTF.

In DNA, the CDR3 is TGTGCCAGCTCACCACAAGAAGAATCTGAAGCTTTCTTT. Residues: CASSPQEESEAFF. The chain uses TRBV18 and TRBJ1-1, with no clear D. Germline lookup yields CDR1 KGHSH and CDR2 LQKENI. Trimming removed 1 base at V and 6 bases at J, with 9 bases between. The CDR3 has 13 amino acids.

This chain links TRBV7-9 with TRBJ1-6; possible D gene TRBD1, 5 bases. V lost 3 bases and J lost 5, with 11 bases in between. Germline values: CDR1 SEHNR, CDR2 FQNEAQ (reference sequence). The CDR3 is 15 residues long. This CDR3 reads CASSFAGTDNSPLHF. CDR3 sequence (DNA): TGTGCCAGCAGCTTTGCCGGGACTGATAATTCACCCCTCCACTTT.

The rearrangement uses TRBV5-1 and TRBJ1-1; D gene uncertain. CDR1 is SGHRS, CDR2 YFSETQ, per germline. Trimming removed 4 bases at V and 2 bases at J, with 12 bases between. This CDR3 region has 14 residues. In DNA, the CDR3 is TGCGCCAGCAGCCCACGGCCGGGAAACACTGAAGCTTTCTTT. It codes for CASSPRPGNTEAFF.

The gene calls are TRBV10-3 and TRBJ1-6; 8 bases align to TRBD1. After removal of 6 bases from V and 10 bases from J, the junction contained 2 bases not matched to a gene. CDR3 size: 12 residues. Germline CDR1 is ENHRY and CDR2 is SYGVKD. For the CDR3, the DNA is TGTGCCATCAGGGACAGGGACTCACCCCTCCACTTT. It encodes CAIRDRDSPLHF.

V gene TRBV27 combines with J gene TRBJ2-1; maybe TRBD1 (6 bases). This CDR3 contains 17 residues. V lost 5 bases, J lost 0 bases, and 17 bases lay in between. The germline gives CDR1 MNHEY, CDR2 SMNVEV (reference sequence). The CDR3 DNA reads as TGTGCCAGCAGTGCGGACTGGGGGCTCGGCTCCTACAATGAGCAGTTCTTC. It translates to CASSADWGLGSYNEQFF.

The chain employs TRBV2 and TRBJ2-6; no clear D. Trimming left V 4 bases short and J 0 bases short, with 10 bases between. The CDR3 has 16 amino acids. The germline V gene encodes CDR1 SNHLY and CDR2 FYNNEI. The CDR3 region is CASSARIYSGANVLTF. The CDR3 bases are TGTGCCAGCAGTGCCAGGATTTACTCTGGGGCCAACGTCCTGACTTTC.

The V and J genes are TRBV15 and TRBJ2-7, with D tentatively TRBD2 (5 bases). Germline V gene lookup returns CDR1 LNHNV and CDR2 YYDKDF (reference sequence). Trimming took 1 base from V and 0 from J, leaving 10 bases between them. This CDR3 has 15 amino acids. The CDR3 here is CATSRVDGNSYEQYF. As DNA, the CDR3 is TGTGCCACCAGCAGAGTAGACGGGAACTCCTACGAGCAGTACTTC. The whole variable domain, remainder taken from reference TRBV15 and TRBJ2-7, is DAMVIQNPRYQVTQFGKPVTLSCSQTLNHNVMYWYQQKSSQAPKLLFHYYDKDFNNEADTPDNFQSRRPNTSFCFLDIRSPGLGDTAMYLCATSRVDGNSYEQYFGPGTRLTVT.

The V call is TRBV11-3, the J call TRBJ2-3; TRBD1 agrees at 7 bases. After removal of 5 bases from V and 5 bases from J, the junction contained 10 bases not matched to a gene. CDR3 size: 15 residues. Looked up from germline, CDR1 is SGHNT and CDR2 is YENEEA. CDR3: CASSGSWQGEDTQYF. In nucleotides, the CDR3 is TGTGCCAGCAGCGGGTCATGGCAGGGGGAAGATACGCAGTATTTT.

Only a few counts were recorded for this clone. This chain joins TRBV15 and TRBJ2-1, with D unresolved. This CDR3 is 12 amino acids long. The germline CDR1 and CDR2 sequences are LNHNV and YYDKDF (reference sequence). Deletions cut 7 bases from V and 0 bases from J, with 4 bases between. The CDR3 DNA sequence: TGTGCCACCAAAGCCTCCTACAATGAGCAGTTCTTC. Translated, it gives CATKASYNEQFF.

The CDR3 protein is CASLPGQGSGEQYF. The CDR3 DNA reads TGTGCCTCCCTTCCGGGACAGGGTTCGGGAGAGCAGTACTTC. The V gene is TRBV28, the J gene TRBJ2-7, with 9 bases aligning to TRBD1. Germline V CDR1 and CDR2: MDHEN, SYDVKM. After removal of 11 bases from V and 7 bases from J, the junction contained 15 bases not matched to a gene. The CDR3 contains 14 residues. Supplemented by reference TRBV28 and TRBJ2-7, the full variable domain reads DVKVTQSSRYLVKRTGEKVFLECVQDMDHENMFWYRQDPGLGLRLIYFSYDVKMKEKGDIPEGYSVSREKKERFSLILESASTNQTSMYLCASLPGQGSGEQYFGPGTRLTVT.

CDR3 loop: CASSLRQGLAIYEQYF. The CDR3 DNA is TGTGCCAGCAGCTTAAGGCAGGGGTTGGCAATCTACGAGCAGTACTTC. This chain uses TRBV7-2 with TRBJ2-7; TRBD1 might be the D (6 bases). The V and J ends lost 2 bases and 3 bases respectively, with 17 bases between them. Germline CDR1 reads SGHTA; CDR2 reads FQGNSA. This CDR3 contains 16 residues.